This T cell receptor (beta chain) was sequenced in a study of blood T cell repertoires in COVID-19. Study background: The samples span acute and convalescent COVID-19 from the United States, Italy and Spain. PBMCs, B-cell-depleted T cells, or T cells provided the cDNA or gDNA that made up the material.

As processed by the authors: Estimation of nucleated cell counts relied on the amplification of reference gene primers. TCRdb's copy holds only in-frame clones and misses some; the assay was immunoSEQ multiplex PCR. V and J calls and clone size are copied from that table; D and trimming were computed from the DNA. The repertoire includes approximately 150,000 clones, roughly 84% of them detected once, and 8.5% to 9% sits in the top ten. Patients from Seattle were sampled longitudinally, starting during active infection. The source material was peripheral blood. The receptor's source is a man aged 30 to 39 with COVID-19, enrolled during active disease.

CDR3 in amino acids: CASSLPTGRGTEAFF. The CDR3 region has the DNA TGTGCCAGCAGTTTACCGACCGGCAGGGGCACTGAAGCTTTCTTT. The rearrangement links TRBV28 to TRBJ1-1; tentative D call: TRBD1 (6 bases). Trimming stripped 2 bases from V and 4 bases from J, with 14 bases between. Germline values: CDR1 MDHEN, CDR2 SYDVKM. CDR3 length equals 15 residues.